These 18 T cell receptor beta chains share one sample of origin, sequenced in a study of cytomegalovirus exposure and HLA in healthy donors. This PCR relied on a set of 60 Vbeta primers and 13 Jbeta primers. Measured with immunoSEQ multiplex PCR; TCRdb has only the in-frame clones, and not every one. The table records approximately 110,000 clones, 74% of them present only once. Source material: PBMCs. The receptors originated from a woman in her forties or fifties in good health and CMV-seropositive.

J is TRBJ2-1 and V is TRBV2; D is ambiguous. CDR3 length: 11 amino acids. CDR1 is SNHLY, CDR2 FYNNEI, per germline. The CDR3 DNA is TGTGCGAGTGGTTTTTCCAATGAGCAGTTCTTC. Encoded protein: CASGFSNEQFF.

This clone was counted between two and nine times. The chain links TRBV6-5 to TRBJ2-1; D ambiguous. Germline CDR1 MNHEY, CDR2 SVGAGI. The CDR3 contains 14 residues. The V and J ends lost 1 base and 4 bases respectively, with 8 bases between them. The chain's CDR3 is CASSYWAGYNEQFF. The CDR3 DNA sequence: TGTGCCAGCAGTTACTGGGCTGGGTACAATGAGCAGTTCTTC.

In DNA form, the CDR3 reads TGTGCCAGCAGCCCCCTCGGGAGGGACACTGAAGCTTTCTTT. Its translation is CASSPLGRDTEAFF. V gene TRBV7-9 combines with J gene TRBJ1-1; no reliable D call. The germline CDR1 and CDR2 sequences are SEHNR and FQNEAQ (reference sequence). V was trimmed by 5 bases and J by 3 bases, leaving 13 bases between them. CDR3 length: 14 amino acids.

The chain joins TRBV29-1 to TRBJ1-2, with no clear D. Trimming took off 6 bases at V and 8 bases at J, with 16 bases between the two ends. Germline assignment: CDR1 SQVTM and CDR2 ANQGSEA. The CDR3 loop spans 12 amino acids. In nucleotides, the CDR3 is TGCAGCGTCGAGGCAGCCTCCAAGGGCTACACCTTC. It specifies CSVEAASKGYTF.

This clone was seen just once. The chain uses TRBV4-2 and TRBJ2-7, with 8 bases lining up with TRBD2. Trimming at V came to 2 bases and at J to 1 base, leaving 4 bases not matched to a gene. The CDR3 consists of 15 residues. The germline V gene has CDR1 LGHNA and CDR2 YNFKEQ. The CDR3 here is CASSQLTSGSYEQYF. For the CDR3, the DNA is TGTGCCAGCAGCCAACTTACTAGCGGTTCCTACGAGCAGTACTTC.

The V gene is TRBV27, the J gene TRBJ2-7, with D perhaps TRBD1 (6 bases). In germline, CDR1 is MNHEY, CDR2 SMNVEV (reference sequence). The CDR3 consists of 14 residues. V was trimmed by 0 bases and J by 0 bases, leaving 6 bases between them. CDR3 sequence reads: CASSLSQGSYEQYF. For the CDR3, the DNA is TGTGCCAGCAGTTTATCACAGGGCTCCTACGAGCAGTACTTC.

The gene calls are TRBV10-3 and TRBJ2-2; D is unresolved. The V gene lost 3 bases and the J gene lost 7 bases, with 9 bases spanning the gap. This CDR3 comprises 13 residues. Germline CDR1 and CDR2: ENHRY and SYGVKD. CDR3 coding DNA: TGTGCCATCAGTGACACAGTCGTCGGGGAGCTGTTTTTT. Translation gives CAISDTVVGELFF.

The V and J genes are TRBV6-1 and TRBJ2-1, with a tentative D call TRBD1 (5 bases). The length of the CDR3 is 12 residues. Trimming pared 5 bases from V and 10 bases from J, leaving 12 bases between. Germline values: CDR1 MNHNS, CDR2 SASEGT. The CDR3, as DNA: TGTGCCAGCAGTAAGACAGCGACCGAGCAGTTCTTC. Its translation is CASSKTATEQFF.

The chain joins TRBV7-9 to TRBJ2-7, with 7 nucleotides matching TRBD2. Germline CDR1 and CDR2: SEHNR and FQNEAQ (reference sequence). The CDR3 contains 13 residues. The V and J ends lost 4 bases and 1 base, in that order; junction bases with no gene match: 1. CDR3 sequence: CASSSGGSYEQYF. CDR3 DNA: TGTGCCAGCAGCTCCGGGGGGTCCTACGAGCAGTACTTC.

The sample holds many counts of this clone. The genes are TRBV7-2 and TRBJ2-1; 9 positions match TRBD2. The junction had 5 bases not matched to a gene; V was cut back by 4 bases and J by 7 bases. The CDR3 totals 14 residues. Looked up from germline, CDR1 is SGHTA and CDR2 is FQGNSA. CDR3 nucleotides: TGTGCCAGCAGCTCCATGAGCGGGGGGAATGAGCAGTTCTTC. This encodes CASSSMSGGNEQFF.

This chain joins TRBV30 and TRBJ2-1; 11 bases are shared with TRBD2. The CDR3 extends over 16 amino acids. CDR1 is GTSNPN, CDR2 SVGIG, per germline (reference sequence). V shed 1 base and J 0 bases; nucleotides not matched to a gene: 2. The CDR3 loop reads CAWSGLAGSSYNEQFF. The CDR3, as DNA: TGTGCCTGGAGTGGACTAGCGGGGAGCTCCTACAATGAGCAGTTCTTC.

This chain uses TRBV28 with TRBJ2-2; 8 positions agree with TRBD1. V shed 6 bases and J 2 bases; nucleotides not matched to a gene: 5. Germline CDR1 reads MDHEN; CDR2 reads SYDVKM. The CDR3 extends over 15 amino acids. The CDR3 loop reads CASRTGDGNTGELFF. The CDR3 coding sequence is TGTGCCAGCAGGACAGGGGACGGTAACACCGGGGAGCTGTTTTTT.

The V gene is TRBV5-1, the J gene TRBJ1-2, with unresolved D. Germline V gives CDR1 SGHRS, CDR2 YFSETQ. V was trimmed by 5 bases and J by 4 bases, leaving 18 bases between them. The CDR3 spans 15 residues. The CDR3 sequence: CASRRNEVFGYGYTF. CDR3 in DNA: TGCGCCAGCAGACGGAATGAGGTCTTCGGCTATGGCTACACCTTC.

The CDR3 reads CASSQDPVSLAVTDTQYF. The CDR3 DNA sequence: TGCGCCAGCAGCCAAGATCCCGTTTCACTAGCGGTCACAGATACGCAGTATTTT. V usage is TRBV4-3 and J usage is TRBJ2-3; 8 bases agree with TRBD2. Germline V lookup: CDR1 LGHNA, CDR2 YSLEER. J was trimmed by 2 bases and V by 0 bases; bases with no gene match: 10. This CDR3 is 18 amino acids long.

This clone has a single count. The gene calls are TRBV4-2 and TRBJ2-1; 7 nucleotides align to TRBD1. CDR3 size: 16 residues. Germline CDR1 is LGHNA and CDR2 is YNFKEQ. Losses at the gene ends were 2 bases for V and 2 bases for J; bases not matched to a gene: 6. CDR3 residues: CASSQMGQGAYNEQFF. In DNA, the CDR3 is TGTGCCAGCAGCCAAATGGGGCAGGGGGCCTACAATGAGCAGTTCTTC.

In this sample, this clone turned up a few times. CDR3 protein: CASSLTENYNSPLHF. In DNA, the CDR3 is TGCGCCAGCAGCTTGACAGAGAACTATAATTCACCCCTCCACTTT. V and J are TRBV5-1 and TRBJ1-6; D uncertain. The germline V gene has CDR1 SGHRS and CDR2 YFSETQ. V was cut by 1 base and J by 3 bases, with 8 bases left in between. The CDR3 loop spans 15 amino acids. The full variable domain, its missing parts supplied by reference TRBV5-1 and TRBJ1-6, is KAGVTQTPRYLIKTRGQQVTLSCSPISGHRSVSWYQQTPGQGLQFLFEYFSETQRNKGNFPGRFSGRQFSNSRSEMNVSTLELGDSALYLCASSLTENYNSPLHFGNGTRLTVT.

This clone has only one observation. V gene TRBV4-2 combines with J gene TRBJ2-1; 10 positions match TRBD2. Germline V gives CDR1 LGHNA, CDR2 YNFKEQ. The CDR3 runs 17 residues. Trimming removed 4 bases from V and 8 bases from J; junction bases left unmatched: 14. The CDR3 loop reads CASSPTGGAGGPHEQFF. The CDR3 DNA reads TGTGCCAGCAGCCCGACGGGGGGAGCGGGGGGGCCACATGAGCAGTTCTTC.

The gene calls are TRBV30 and TRBJ2-6; D gene unclear. From germline, CDR1 is GTSNPN and CDR2 SVGIG (reference sequence). V was clipped by 2 bases and J by 0 bases, with 8 bases between them. CDR3 length: 15 residues. The CDR3 spells CAWSLKISGANVLTF. The CDR3 nucleotides read TGTGCCTGGAGTCTAAAAATCTCTGGGGCCAACGTCCTGACTTTC.